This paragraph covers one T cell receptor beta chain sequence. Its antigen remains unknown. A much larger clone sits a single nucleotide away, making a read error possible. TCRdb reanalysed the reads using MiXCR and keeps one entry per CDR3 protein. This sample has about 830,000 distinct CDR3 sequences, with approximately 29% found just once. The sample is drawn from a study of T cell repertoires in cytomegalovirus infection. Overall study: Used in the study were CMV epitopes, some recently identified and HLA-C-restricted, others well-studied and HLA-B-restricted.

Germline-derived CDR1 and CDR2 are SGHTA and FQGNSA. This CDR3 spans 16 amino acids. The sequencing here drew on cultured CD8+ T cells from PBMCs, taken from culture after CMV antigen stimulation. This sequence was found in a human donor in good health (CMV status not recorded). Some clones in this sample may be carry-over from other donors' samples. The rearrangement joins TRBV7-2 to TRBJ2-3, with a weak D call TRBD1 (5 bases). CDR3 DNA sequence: TGTGTCAGCAGCCTTCTCCTAGGGGCTAGCACAGATACGCAGTATTTT. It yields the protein CVSSLLLGASTDTQYF.